Presented here are 26 T cell receptor beta chains from one specimen sequenced in a study of shared clonotypes between healthy human individuals (dated by TCRdb to the early 2020s). The method behind the library was the immunoSEQ multiplex PCR assay. Here the immuneACCESS table is served through TCRdb, limited to in-frame sequences with V and J called. Missing clones are a known gap in these copies; in checked studies unresolved V genes cover under half, and the rest lacks a known reason. The sample table records 650,000 to 800,000 clones; 55% to 80% of these occur just once. Under 2% of the sample goes to the ten largest clones. The sequenced sample was memory CD4+ T cells sorted from blood. What this sample's cell subset or site label stands for: CD45RA-negative fraction. The receptors derive from a woman in her 30s in good health.

The chain is built from TRBV5-1 and TRBJ1-3; 7 nucleotides line up with TRBD1. The CDR3 has 18 residues. V lost 0 bases, J lost 0 bases, and 9 bases stayed unmatched. Germline CDR1 SGHRS, CDR2 YFSETQ. This CDR3 reads CASSLGTGRVSSGNTIYF. The CDR3, as DNA: TGCGCCAGCAGCTTGGGGACAGGAAGGGTTAGCTCTGGAAACACCATATATTTT.

The chain has TRBV30 and TRBJ1-1, with 10 bases that match TRBD1. The germline V gene has CDR1 GTSNPN and CDR2 SVGIG (reference sequence). The CDR3 has 13 residues. V lost 3 bases, J lost 12 bases, and 10 bases stayed unmatched. Here the CDR3 DNA reads TGTGCCTGGAGCGCATTAGGACAGGGGGGAACTTTCTTT. Protein sequence: CAWSALGQGGTFF. The complete variable domain, with remaining parts taken from reference TRBV30 and TRBJ1-1, reads SQTIHQWPATLVQPVGSPLSLECTVEGTSNPNLYWYRQAAGRGLQLLFYSVGIGQISSEVPQNLSASRPQDRQFILSSKKLLLSDSGFYLCAWSALGQGGTFFGQGTRLTVV.

As to this clone: The sample carries other DNA sequences with the same CDR3. This chain joins TRBV20-1 and TRBJ1-6; D is ambiguous. V was trimmed by 5 bases and J by 6 bases, leaving 5 bases between them. The CDR3 extends over 11 amino acids. From germline, CDR1 is DFQATT and CDR2 SNEGSKA (reference sequence). Here the CDR3 DNA reads TGCAGTGCTGGGCCTAATTCACCCCTCCACTTT. Residues: CSAGPNSPLHF.

In the case of this clone: A read error may explain this, as a much larger clone is one base away. J is TRBJ2-1 and V is TRBV14, with a tentative D call TRBD1 (6 bases). The V gene's germline CDR1 is SGHDN and CDR2 FVKESK. V gave up 4 bases and J gave up 8 bases, with 24 bases separating them. The CDR3 loop spans 17 amino acids. The DNA for the CDR3 is TGTGCCAGCAGCCGCATACTTAGGACAGTTAAAGGAGATGAGCAGTTCTTC. Its protein is CASSRILRTVKGDEQFF. Filled out from reference TRBV14 and TRBJ2-1, the complete variable domain reads EAGVTQFPSHSVIEKGQTVTLRCDPISGHDNLYWYRRVMGKEIKFLLHFVKESKQDESGMPNNRFLAERTGGTYSTLKVQPAELEDSGVYFCASSRILRTVKGDEQFFGPGTRLTVL.

This chain joins TRBV30 and TRBJ1-2; TRBD1 agrees at 12 bases. The CDR3 runs to 15 residues. The germline V gene encodes CDR1 GTSNPN and CDR2 SVGIG (reference sequence). CDR3: CAGGGQGALYYGYTF. The DNA for the CDR3 is TGTGCTGGAGGGGGACAGGGGGCTTTGTACTATGGCTACACCTTC.

This clone was detected many times. The chain joins TRBV25-1 to TRBJ1-5; tentatively, D is TRBD1 (6 bases). Germline V lookup: CDR1 MGHDK, CDR2 SYGVNS. The CDR3 consists of 14 residues. The germline V and J ends were trimmed by 4 bases and 4 bases, with 11 bases remaining between them. The chain's CDR3 is CASSGLGGNQPQHF. The CDR3 DNA sequence: TGTGCCAGCAGTGGGCTAGGGGGGAATCAGCCCCAGCATTTT.

V is TRBV10-3 and J is TRBJ2-7; 8 bases fit TRBD1. The CDR3 length is 13 residues. Germline CDR1 ENHRY, CDR2 SYGVKD. The trim removed 8 bases at V and 0 bases at J, leaving 3 bases unmatched. The CDR3 spells CAIGGQDSYEQYF. The CDR3 region has the DNA TGTGCCATCGGGGGACAGGACTCCTACGAGCAGTACTTC.

The chain joins TRBV29-1 to TRBJ2-5; 12 nucleotides match TRBD2. There are 15 residues in the CDR3. Trimming took 5 bases from V and 5 from J; bases not matched to a gene: 9. CDR1 and CDR2 (germline): SQVTM, ANQGSEA. The CDR3 reads CSVLKSTSGSETQYF. In nucleotides, the CDR3 is TGCAGCGTTCTGAAATCGACTAGCGGGAGTGAGACCCAGTACTTC.

This chain links TRBV6-5 with TRBJ2-2; the D is unclear. The germline CDR1 and CDR2 sequences are MNHEY and SVGAGI. This CDR3 contains 15 residues. The V end was cut by 0 bases, the J end by 4 bases, with 9 bases between. CDR3 sequence (DNA): TGTGCCAGCAGTTACTCGATCGTCGGCACCGGGGAGCTGTTTTTT. It codes for CASSYSIVGTGELFF.

This rearrangement joins TRBV6-5 to TRBJ1-5; D not resolved. V was trimmed by 2 bases and J by 11 bases, leaving 13 bases between them. The CDR3 length is 13 residues. Germline assignment: CDR1 MNHEY and CDR2 SVGAGI. In nucleotides, the CDR3 is TGTGCCAGCAGTTACGACGGCAGTGCGGCCCAGCATTTT. Translation gives CASSYDGSAAQHF.

This chain uses TRBV27 with TRBJ1-1; D remains ambiguous. V gave up 6 bases and J gave up 3 bases, with 17 bases separating them. The CDR3 covers 15 residues. Germline CDR1 reads MNHEY; CDR2 reads SMNVEV (reference sequence). The DNA of the CDR3 is TGTGCCAGCAGACCCCTACTCGGGGTAGACACTGAAGCTTTCTTT. This sequence encodes CASRPLLGVDTEAFF.

V and J are TRBV27 and TRBJ2-1, with TRBD2 identical over 10 bases. Per the germline V gene, CDR1 is MNHEY and CDR2 is SMNVEV (reference sequence). The CDR3 loop spans 16 amino acids. Unmatched junction bases numbered 6, after V lost 0 bases and J lost 7 bases. In DNA, the CDR3 is TGTGCCAGCAGTTTATCGGGAGCGGGAGGGCAGAATGAGCAGTTCTTC. Encoded protein: CASSLSGAGGQNEQFF.

The V gene is TRBV4-1, the J gene TRBJ2-1, with 14 bases matching TRBD2. V dropped 1 base and J dropped 5; count of bases not matched to a gene: 7. CDR3 length: 18 amino acids. CDR1 and CDR2 from the germline V gene are MGHRA and YSYEKL. Here the CDR3 DNA reads TGCGCCAGCAGCCAAGGACTAGCGGGAGGGCCCGGGAACAATGAGCAGTTCTTC. This sequence encodes CASSQGLAGGPGNNEQFF.

This clone was seen only a few times. CDR3 in DNA: TGTGCCAGTAGTGATCGACAGGGGAAGATCTATGGCTACACCTTC. This codes for CASSDRQGKIYGYTF. The genes are TRBV19 and TRBJ1-2, with TRBD1 matching 8 bases. Per germline, CDR1 LNHDA and CDR2 SQIVND (reference sequence). There are 15 residues in the CDR3. After removal of 5 bases from V and 4 bases from J, the junction contained 9 bases not matched to a gene.

Ten or more counts support this clone. The genes are TRBV30 and TRBJ2-1; no reliable D call. V gave up 0 bases and J gave up 12 bases, with 9 bases separating them. From germline, CDR1 is GTSNPN and CDR2 SVGIG (reference sequence). The CDR3 sequence is 11 residues long. This chain's CDR3 is CAWSVGPVQFF. CDR3 in DNA: TGTGCCTGGAGTGTGGGCCCCGTGCAGTTCTTC.

This clone was picked up one time. This chain joins TRBV7-6 and TRBJ2-5, with a weak D call TRBD1 (6 bases). Between the trimmed V and J ends, which lost 5 bases and 4 bases, there was a span of 14 bases. CDR3 size: 14 residues. Germline values: CDR1 SGHVS, CDR2 FNYEAQ. CDR3 sequence: CASSKSNRAETQYF. As DNA, the CDR3 is TGTGCCAGCAGCAAAAGTAACAGGGCAGAGACCCAGTACTTC.

The chain uses TRBV20-1 and TRBJ2-1; tentative D call: TRBD2 (5 bases). The V end was cut by 5 bases, the J end by 9 bases, with 11 bases between. CDR3 size: 11 residues. Germline CDR1 reads DFQATT; CDR2 reads SNEGSKA (reference sequence). CDR3 sequence: CSAPLEVEQFF. The CDR3 DNA reads as TGCAGTGCTCCCCTGGAGGTTGAGCAGTTCTTC.

The chain combines TRBV15 with TRBJ1-5; D may be TRBD1 (5 bases). The CDR3 is made up of 15 amino acids. Trimming took 9 bases from V and 0 from J, leaving 15 bases between them. CDR1 and CDR2 (germline): LNHNV, YYDKDF (reference sequence). The DNA of the CDR3 is TGTGCCACTGCCCGGGACCGCATTAGCAATCAGCCCCAGCATTTT. Its protein is CATARDRISNQPQHF.

Only a few counts were recorded for this clone. The rearrangement joins TRBV28 to TRBJ1-2; 11 positions agree with TRBD1. The V gene's germline CDR1 is MDHEN and CDR2 SYDVKM. Germline trimming cut 6 bases from V and 8 bases from J; bases unmatched to any gene: 14. This CDR3 spans 16 amino acids. The CDR3 sequence is CASSPYGGQGARGYTF. CDR3 coding DNA: TGTGCCAGCAGCCCATATGGAGGACAGGGGGCGCGGGGCTACACCTTC.

The chain joins TRBV7-9 to TRBJ2-1, with 8 bases identical to TRBD2. Germline V gene data show CDR1 as SEHNR and CDR2 as FQNEAQ (reference sequence). V gave up 3 bases and J gave up 9 bases; unmatched junction bases: 19. CDR3 length: 18 residues. The CDR3 DNA is TGTGCCAGCAGCTTGGTTTTTGGGACTAGAGATATTGCGGGTGAGCAGTTCTTC. Residues: CASSLVFGTRDIAGEQFF.

This clone occurred once. The V gene is TRBV25-1, the J gene TRBJ2-2, with 7 positions matching TRBD1. The J segment lost 5 bases and the V segment lost 2 bases, leaving 2 bases of the junction unmatched. Looked up from germline, CDR1 is MGHDK and CDR2 is SYGVNS. The CDR3 extends over 14 amino acids. The CDR3 loop reads CASSEQGETGELFF. The CDR3 coding sequence is TGTGCCAGCAGTGAACAGGGGGAGACCGGGGAGCTGTTTTTT.

The chain couples TRBV11-2 to TRBJ2-7; 12 nucleotides align to TRBD2. CDR3 length: 18 amino acids. Germline loops: CDR1 SGHAT, CDR2 FQNNGV. Unmatched junction bases numbered 10, after V lost 4 bases and J lost 0 bases. Written as DNA, the CDR3 is TGTGCCAGCAGCTCTGGGGGACTAGCGGGTGGAAGCTCCTACGAGCAGTACTTC. Residues: CASSSGGLAGGSSYEQYF.

To note about this clone: The same CDR3 can be traced to other DNA sequences in this sample. The rearrangement uses TRBV30 and TRBJ2-7, with a possible D match to TRBD2 (6 bases). V lost 0 bases and J lost 0, with 9 bases in between. The CDR3 has 14 residues. Per germline, CDR1 GTSNPN and CDR2 SVGIG (reference sequence). In DNA form, the CDR3 reads TGTGCCTGGAGTGTACGCGGGGCCTCCTACGAGCAGTACTTC. This translates into CAWSVRGASYEQYF.

V gene TRBV6-6 combines with J gene TRBJ1-4; 8 positions agree with TRBD1. This CDR3 region has 15 residues. Trimming removed 5 bases from V and 5 bases from J; junction bases left unmatched: 7. The germline CDR1 and CDR2 sequences are MNHNY and SVGAGI (reference sequence). Here the CDR3 DNA reads TGTGCCAGCAGTACCAGACAGGGGAGGAATGAAAAACTGTTTTTT. It encodes CASSTRQGRNEKLFF.

V usage is TRBV7-2 and J usage is TRBJ2-7; 8 bases map to TRBD1. This CDR3 is built from 14 residues. From germline, CDR1 is SGHTA and CDR2 FQGNSA. The V segment lost 5 bases and the J segment 4 bases; nucleotides outside the gene matches: 7. The CDR3 bases are TGTGCCAGCAGCGTACCACGACAGGGGTACGAGCAGTACTTC. The encoded protein is CASSVPRQGYEQYF. The variable domain in full, with the rest retrieved from reference TRBV7-2 and TRBJ2-7, is GAGVSQSPSNKVTEKGKDVELRCDPISGHTALYWYRQSLGQGLEFLIYFQGNSAPDKSGLPSDRFSAERTGGSVSTLTIQRTQQEDSAVYLCASSVPRQGYEQYFGPGTRLTVT.

The rearrangement joins TRBV27 to TRBJ2-7; possibly TRBD1 for D (7 bases). The germline V and J ends were trimmed by 6 bases and 3 bases, with 21 bases remaining between them. CDR3 length equals 16 residues. The V gene's germline CDR1 is MNHEY and CDR2 SMNVEV (reference sequence). The CDR3 loop reads CASSTPRGTAYYEQYF. In nucleotides, the CDR3 is TGTGCCAGCAGCACGCCACGGGGGACAGCATACTACGAGCAGTACTTC.